Included here is one TCR beta chain sequence, with context. Its antigen remains unknown. The PCR employed 60 Vbeta primers together with 13 Jbeta primers. The data were produced by immunoSEQ multiplex PCR, yet TCRdb's version contains in-frame clones alone and is incomplete. This sample yields some 140,000 clones, of which roughly 74% are seen a single time; less than 3.5% belongs to the top ten. This specimen belongs to a study of cytomegalovirus exposure and HLA in healthy donors. The CDR3 is 14 residues long. The V end lost 7 bases, the J end lost 4 bases, and 18 bases lay between the germline ends. Germline CDR1 SQVTM, CDR2 ANQGSEA. Study findings and constraints: Apparent HLA restriction characterized most CMV-associated TCR beta chains in a later analysis. Several top significant clusters appeared, in a later analysis, to be linked to common viral pathogens. In an earlier analysis, most TCR beta V segments were productive about 87% or about 30% of the time.

V and J are TRBV29-1 and TRBJ2-3; tentative D call: TRBD1 (5 bases). The receptor was isolated from a man between 18 and 29 years old in good health and CMV-seronegative. Sequenced input: PBMCs. For the CDR3, the DNA is TGCAGCGCTAAAGGACGCAGGGCAGCAGATACGCAGTATTTT. Amino acid sequence: CSAKGRRAADTQYF.